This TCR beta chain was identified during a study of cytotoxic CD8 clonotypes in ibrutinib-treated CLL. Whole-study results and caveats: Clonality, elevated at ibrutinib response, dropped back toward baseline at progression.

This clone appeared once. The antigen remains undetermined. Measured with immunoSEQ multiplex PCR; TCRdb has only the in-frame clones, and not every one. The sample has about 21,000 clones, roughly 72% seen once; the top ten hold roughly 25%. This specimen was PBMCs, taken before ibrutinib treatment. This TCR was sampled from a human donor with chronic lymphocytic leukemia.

The chain's CDR3 is CASSINGLANYGYTF. In DNA form, the CDR3 reads TGTGCCAGCAGTATAAACGGGTTGGCTAACTATGGCTACACCTTC. The chain is built from TRBV6-1 and TRBJ1-2; no clear D. The CDR3 loop spans 15 amino acids. Trimming took off 5 bases at V and 0 bases at J, with 13 bases between the two ends. Germline V gives CDR1 MNHNS, CDR2 SASEGT.